Listed below are T cell receptor beta chains from one sample, sequenced in a study of glioma-infiltrating T cells after dendritic cell vaccination. The table came from immunoSEQ multiplex PCR; TCRdb's copy has only in-frame clones and leaves some out. This sample yields tens of thousands of clones, of which 85% are seen a single time; over 6.5% belongs to the top ten. Sequencing was performed on blood, taken after dendritic cell vaccination. All receptors derive from a human donor with glioblastoma. The CDR3 runs from the conserved cysteine through the conserved F or W. Each record gives: V gene, J gene, D gene, clone size, CDR3 DNA, CDR3 protein. D genes are given only for firm matches. Clone size, where shown, is once, few, many, or a class for clones that have expanded.

v_gene: TRBV5-4; j_gene: TRBJ1-1; d_gene: TRBD1; abundance: .; CDR3nt: TGTGCCTGTCTCGTGGACAGGGTGAACACTGAAGCTTTCTTT; CDR3aa: CACLVDRVNTEAFF
v_gene: TRBV10-3; j_gene: TRBJ1-3; d_gene: TRBD1; abundance: .; CDR3nt: TGTGCCATCAGTGAACCCGGTGGACAGGGAAAGGTATTGGGAAACACCATATATTTT; CDR3aa: CAISEPGGQGKVLGNTIYF
v_gene: TRBV11-3; j_gene: TRBJ2-7; d_gene: TRBD2; abundance: .; CDR3nt: TGTGCCAGCAGCTTGGCTAGCGGGACTATCTCCTACGAGCAGTACTTC; CDR3aa: CASSLASGTISYEQYF
v_gene: TRBV9; j_gene: TRBJ1-4; d_gene: .; abundance: .; CDR3nt: TGTGCCGGCAGCGCCACCCTGTTGGGGGCAGGTGAAAAACTGTTTTTT; CDR3aa: CAGSATLLGAGEKLFF
v_gene: TRBV6-1; j_gene: TRBJ1-1; d_gene: .; abundance: .; CDR3nt: TGTGCCAGCAGTGAACAATCCCAGAGACCACAGGAAAACTTT; CDR3aa: CASSEQSQRPQENF
v_gene: TRBV7-8; j_gene: TRBJ2-7; d_gene: TRBD2; abundance: .; CDR3nt: TGTGCCAGCAGCCCAAAGACTAGCGGAGACTACGAGCAGTACTTC; CDR3aa: CASSPKTSGDYEQYF
v_gene: TRBV5-4; j_gene: TRBJ2-7; d_gene: TRBD2; abundance: .; CDR3nt: TGTGCCAGCAGCCGGAAGACTAGCGGCGAGCAGTACTTC; CDR3aa: CASSRKTSGEQYF
v_gene: TRBV15; j_gene: TRBJ2-1; d_gene: .; abundance: .; CDR3nt: TGTGCCACCAGCAGAGCAGCCCTAGATCGCGGGAATGAGCAGTTCTTC; CDR3aa: CATSRAALDRGNEQFF
v_gene: TRBV5-6; j_gene: TRBJ1-1; d_gene: .; abundance: few; CDR3nt: TGTGCCAGCAGCTTCGTTTCCGGGAGGAACACTGAAGCTTTCTTT; CDR3aa: CASSFVSGRNTEAFF
v_gene: TRBV20-1; j_gene: TRBJ2-5; d_gene: TRBD1; abundance: .; CDR3nt: TGCAGTGCTAGAGGTGACAGGGCTGAAGACTTC; CDR3aa: CSARGDRAEDF
v_gene: TRBV9; j_gene: TRBJ2-2; d_gene: .; abundance: .; CDR3nt: TGTGCCAGCAGCGCACAGGGAACTATCAAGCCCATCACCGGGGAGCTGTTTTTT; CDR3aa: CASSAQGTIKPITGELFF
v_gene: TRBV7-2; j_gene: TRBJ2-6; d_gene: .; abundance: once; CDR3nt: TGTGCCAGCAGCTTAACAGGTGCAAACCCCTCTGGGGCCAACGTCCTGACTTTC; CDR3aa: CASSLTGANPSGANVLTF
v_gene: TRBV5-4; j_gene: TRBJ1-5; d_gene: TRBD1; abundance: once; CDR3nt: TGTGCCAGCAGCTGGGGACCCGGGACAGGGGGCGCTCAGCCCCAGCATTTT; CDR3aa: CASSWGPGTGGAQPQHF
v_gene: TRBV2; j_gene: TRBJ1-6; d_gene: .; abundance: .; CDR3nt: TGTGCCAGCAGCCTCTATAATTCACCCCTCCACTTT; CDR3aa: CASSLYNSPLHF
v_gene: TRBV7-2; j_gene: TRBJ2-6; d_gene: TRBD1; abundance: .; CDR3nt: TGTGCCAGCAGCTATGACAGGGCTGGGGCCAACGTCCTGACTTTC; CDR3aa: CASSYDRAGANVLTF
v_gene: TRBV13; j_gene: TRBJ2-1; d_gene: TRBD2; abundance: .; CDR3nt: TGTGCCAGCAGCTCGGGGACTACCCCCACCTACAATGAGCAGTTCTTC; CDR3aa: CASSSGTTPTYNEQFF
v_gene: TRBV25-1; j_gene: TRBJ2-5; d_gene: TRBD1; abundance: few; CDR3nt: TGTGCCAGCAGTGAAGAAGTCGACAGGGGGCTGGAGACCCAGTACTTC; CDR3aa: CASSEEVDRGLETQYF